This T cell receptor beta chain was retrieved from a study of human T cells and chemical hapten exposure. General study points: Expanded TCRs grouped into significantly more large CDR3 similarity clusters than controls produced. Those TCRs sitting above 1 in 1000 frequency stayed the same with DPC sensitization. Counts of expanded TCRs (at PT1) showed a positive correlation with patch test score.

TCRdb ran MiXCR on the RACE reads and lists one entry per CDR3 protein. Of 35,000 to 45,000 distinct CDR3 sequences detected, 12% appear once; the ten largest clones hold around 2%. The ends were cut back, 5 bases at V and 0 bases at J, with 12 bases in the middle. Looked up from germline, CDR1 is MGHDK and CDR2 is SYGVNS. The CDR3 extends over 15 amino acids. Within the sample, this clonotype is medium-sized (0.01 to 0.1%). Antigen specificity is unknown. Time point in this sample: patch test 3, about 24 weeks after DPC sensitization. Treatment indicated: therapeutic diphenylcyclopropenone sensitization with weekly scalp DPC. Unfractionated whole blood yielded total RNA.

The receptor was isolated from a woman in her thirties or forties with alopecia areata. Some clones in this sample may be carry-over from other donors' samples. The sequencing used whole blood, collected in connection with sensitization to the hapten diphenylcyclopropenone (DPC). The V gene is TRBV25-1, the J gene TRBJ2-3; possibly TRBD1 for D (5 bases). The CDR3 bases are TGTGCCAGCAGTCCACCAGGGATTAGCACAGATACGCAGTATTTT. Protein: CASSPPGISTDTQYF.